The 18 T cell receptor beta chains listed next were all sequenced from one sample in a study of cytomegalovirus exposure and HLA in healthy donors. With 60 Vbeta and 13 Jbeta primers, the PCR was carried out. TCRdb keeps only in-frame clones here, not all; method: immunoSEQ multiplex PCR. The sample lists 160,000 or so clones; approximately 82% were seen once. Material for sequencing was PBMCs. Receptor source: a male donor in good health and CMV-seronegative.

The chain is built from TRBV18 and TRBJ2-5; no reliable D call. From germline, CDR1 is KGHSH and CDR2 LQKENI. This CDR3 is 13 amino acids long. Trimming cost V 2 bases and J 0 bases, with 4 bases left between them. The chain's CDR3 is CASSPINQETQYF. CDR3 DNA sequence: TGTGCCAGCTCACCAATTAACCAAGAGACCCAGTACTTC.

The gene calls are TRBV19 and TRBJ2-3; TRBD2 matches at 9 bases. V lost 5 bases and J lost 3; bases outside the gene matches: 6. CDR1 and CDR2 from the germline V gene are LNHDA and SQIVND (reference sequence). The CDR3 contains 15 residues. CDR3 sequence reads: CASSLLAGSTDTQYF. The CDR3 DNA sequence: TGTGCCAGTAGTCTCCTAGCGGGGAGTACAGATACGCAGTATTTT.

The chain joins TRBV6-5 to TRBJ2-2; 10 bases match TRBD2. Per the germline V gene, CDR1 is MNHEY and CDR2 is SVGAGI. This CDR3 is 16 amino acids long. Germline trimming cut 2 bases from V and 7 bases from J; bases unmatched to any gene: 7. DNA for the CDR3: TGTGCCAGCAGTTACCTTACTAGCGGGAAGGGCGGGGAGCTGTTTTTT. Translation: CASSYLTSGKGGELFF.

This clone turned up a few times. The gene calls are TRBV28 and TRBJ1-1; no reliable D call. Germline V gene lookup returns CDR1 MDHEN and CDR2 SYDVKM. V was shortened by 6 bases and J by 5 bases, with 7 bases between the two germline ends. The CDR3 totals 11 residues. The CDR3 here is CASRSPTEAFF. The CDR3 DNA reads TGTGCCAGCAGAAGCCCGACTGAAGCTTTCTTT.

J is TRBJ2-7 and V is TRBV13; 9 bases align to TRBD1. The CDR3 totals 15 residues. The V segment lost 0 bases and the J segment 4 bases; nucleotides outside the gene matches: 4. Germline V CDR1 and CDR2: PRHDT, FYEKMQ (reference sequence). This CDR3 reads CASSLGDRGKYEQYF. CDR3 DNA: TGTGCCAGCAGCTTAGGGGACAGGGGAAAATACGAGCAGTACTTC.

This chain links TRBV5-1 with TRBJ2-2; 10 bases are shared with TRBD2. CDR3 size: 17 residues. The germline gives CDR1 SGHRS, CDR2 YFSETQ. The J segment lost 0 bases and the V segment lost 2 bases, leaving 4 bases of the junction unmatched. The CDR3 here is CASSLGSGGSNTGELFF. CDR3 in DNA: TGCGCCAGCAGCTTAGGTAGCGGGGGGTCGAACACCGGGGAGCTGTTTTTT.

The gene calls are TRBV5-8 and TRBJ1-5, with D unresolved. V lost 5 bases and J 1 base, leaving 13 bases between the germline ends. Germline CDR1 and CDR2: SGHTS and YDEGEE. The CDR3 is 15 residues long. CDR3 coding DNA: TGTGCCAGCAGTCCGGTCCGGGTCAGCAATCAGCCCCAGCATTTT. Amino acid sequence: CASSPVRVSNQPQHF.

This clone occurred once. This sequence joins TRBV7-2 and TRBJ2-3; D is perhaps TRBD2 (5 bases). Trimming removed 4 bases at V and 6 bases at J, with 14 bases between. Germline CDR1 is SGHTA and CDR2 is FQGNSA. This CDR3 has 14 residues. The CDR3 bases are TGTGCCAGCAGCTCCCAACTAGGGCCGGATACGCAGTATTTT. Translation gives CASSSQLGPDTQYF.

A few counts support this clone. The J gene is TRBJ2-7, the V gene TRBV19; 12 bases match TRBD2. Germline loops: CDR1 LNHDA, CDR2 SQIVND (reference sequence). This CDR3 has 14 residues. V dropped 5 bases and J dropped 5; count of bases not matched to a gene: 4. The CDR3 DNA follows: TGTGCCAGTAGTTTGGGACTAGCGGGTGACGAGCAGTACTTC. Its protein product is CASSLGLAGDEQYF.

Concerning this clone: Other nucleotide sequences in the sample specify the same CDR3. CDR3 DNA: TGTGCCAGCAGCCGAGGACTAGCGGGGACCTACGAGCAGTACTTC. Residues: CASSRGLAGTYEQYF. The chain uses TRBV28 and TRBJ2-7; TRBD2 aligns across 12 bases. V trimming: 6 bases; J trimming: 2 bases; junction bases outside the gene matches: 5. CDR1 and CDR2 from the germline V gene are MDHEN and SYDVKM. The CDR3 consists of 15 residues.

The CDR3 here is CASSEAGVRYEQYF. The CDR3 DNA sequence: TGTGCCAGCAGTGAAGCCGGGGTAAGGTACGAGCAGTACTTC. The rearrangement uses TRBV6-1 and TRBJ2-7, with a tentative D call TRBD2 (5 bases). The CDR3 runs 14 residues. CDR1 is MNHNS and CDR2 is SASEGT in the germline V gene. The V end was cut by 0 bases, the J end by 4 bases, with 10 bases between.

The chain joins TRBV28 to TRBJ2-3; 7 bases are a match to TRBD2. Germline V gene sequence: CDR1 MDHEN, CDR2 SYDVKM. Losses at the gene ends were 6 bases for V and 2 bases for J; bases not matched to a gene: 8. This CDR3 comprises 15 residues. CDR3: CASSIPGLNTDTQYF. The CDR3 nucleotides are TGTGCCAGCAGCATACCGGGACTAAACACAGATACGCAGTATTTT.

This rearrangement joins TRBV6-5 to TRBJ2-2; the D gene is possibly TRBD1 (5 bases). The CDR3 is 16 residues long. The V end lost 0 bases, the J end lost 3 bases, and 11 bases lay between the germline ends. Germline loops: CDR1 MNHEY, CDR2 SVGAGI. CDR3 in amino acids: CASSYSPGWDTGELFF. In DNA form, the CDR3 reads TGTGCCAGCAGTTACTCTCCAGGGTGGGACACCGGGGAGCTGTTTTTT.

This clone was seen more than once but under ten times. This chain uses TRBV2 with TRBJ2-7; D is perhaps TRBD2 (5 bases). V dropped 3 bases and J dropped 5 bases, with 8 bases sitting between them. This CDR3 has 12 residues. Germline V gene sequence: CDR1 SNHLY, CDR2 FYNNEI. The CDR3 loop reads CASSEPSNEQYF. The DNA of the CDR3 is TGTGCCAGCAGTGAGCCTAGCAACGAGCAGTACTTC.

The V and J genes are TRBV5-1 and TRBJ2-3; 10 nucleotides agree with TRBD1. Trimming took 4 bases from V and 3 from J; bases not matched to a gene: 14. Germline loops: CDR1 SGHRS, CDR2 YFSETQ. This CDR3 comprises 18 residues. In DNA, the CDR3 is TGCGCCAGCAGCGCGGCCTTCTCCGGGACAGGGGCAACAGATACGCAGTATTTT. Its protein product is CASSAAFSGTGATDTQYF.

This sequence joins TRBV25-1 and TRBJ2-6; D remains ambiguous. The CDR3 has 14 amino acids. V was trimmed by 3 bases and J by 2 bases, leaving 5 bases between them. Germline values: CDR1 MGHDK, CDR2 SYGVNS. CDR3 in amino acids: CASSDPAGANVLTF. For the CDR3, the DNA is TGTGCCAGCAGTGACCCTGCTGGGGCCAACGTCCTGACTTTC.

With regard to this clone: The same CDR3 can be traced to other DNA sequences in this sample. The chain has TRBV11-3 and TRBJ2-3, with a weak D call TRBD2 (5 bases). The CDR3 runs 14 residues. Germline CDR1 reads SGHNT; CDR2 reads YENEEA. V was pared by 1 base and J by 4 bases, with 9 bases between. CDR3 DNA: TGTGCCAGCAGCTTAGGGACTTCCTCAGATACGCAGTATTTT. Translation: CASSLGTSSDTQYF.

The rearrangement uses TRBV5-1 and TRBJ2-3; maybe TRBD2 (5 bases). The germline gives CDR1 SGHRS, CDR2 YFSETQ. With 4 bases removed from V and 1 base from J, the gap between germline ends came to 13 bases. The CDR3 is made up of 15 amino acids. The DNA for the CDR3 is TGCGCCAGCAGCCCGAGGATGGGAGGCACAGATACGCAGTATTTT. Residues: CASSPRMGGTDTQYF.